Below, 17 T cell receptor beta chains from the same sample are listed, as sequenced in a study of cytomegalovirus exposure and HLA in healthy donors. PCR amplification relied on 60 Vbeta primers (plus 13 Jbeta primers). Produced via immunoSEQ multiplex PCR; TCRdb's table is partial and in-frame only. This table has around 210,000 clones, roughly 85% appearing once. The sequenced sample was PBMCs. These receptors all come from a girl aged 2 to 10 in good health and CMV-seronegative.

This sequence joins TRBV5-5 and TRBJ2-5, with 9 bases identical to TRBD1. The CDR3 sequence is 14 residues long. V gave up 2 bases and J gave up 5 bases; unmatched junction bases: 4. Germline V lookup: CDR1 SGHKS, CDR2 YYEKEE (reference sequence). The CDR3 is CASSFTGGRETQYF. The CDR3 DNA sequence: TGTGCCAGCAGCTTTACAGGGGGCCGGGAGACCCAGTACTTC.

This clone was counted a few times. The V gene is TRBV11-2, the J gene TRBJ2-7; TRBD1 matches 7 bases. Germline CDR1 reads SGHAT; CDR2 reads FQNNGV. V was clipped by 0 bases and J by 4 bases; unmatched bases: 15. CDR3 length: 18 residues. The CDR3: CASSLEPRVRQGEYEQYF. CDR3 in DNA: TGTGCCAGCAGCTTAGAACCCCGGGTACGACAGGGAGAATACGAGCAGTACTTC. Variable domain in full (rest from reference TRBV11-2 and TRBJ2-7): EAGVAQSPRYKIIEKRQSVAFWCNPISGHATLYWYQQILGQGPKLLIQFQNNGVVDDSQLPKDRFSAERLKGVDSTLKIQPAKLEDSAVYLCASSLEPRVRQGEYEQYFGPGTRLTVT.

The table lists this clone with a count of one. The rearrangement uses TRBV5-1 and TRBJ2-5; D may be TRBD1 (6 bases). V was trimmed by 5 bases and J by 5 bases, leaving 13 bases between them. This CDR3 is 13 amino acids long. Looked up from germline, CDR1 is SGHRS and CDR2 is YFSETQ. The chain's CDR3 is CASRKGVDETQYF. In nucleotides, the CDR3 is TGCGCCAGCAGAAAGGGGGTGGATGAGACCCAGTACTTC.

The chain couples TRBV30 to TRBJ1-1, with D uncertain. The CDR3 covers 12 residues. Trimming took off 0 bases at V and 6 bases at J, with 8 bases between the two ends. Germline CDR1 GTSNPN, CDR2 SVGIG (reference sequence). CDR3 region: CAWSVMSAEAFF. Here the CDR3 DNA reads TGTGCCTGGAGTGTAATGAGCGCTGAAGCTTTCTTT.

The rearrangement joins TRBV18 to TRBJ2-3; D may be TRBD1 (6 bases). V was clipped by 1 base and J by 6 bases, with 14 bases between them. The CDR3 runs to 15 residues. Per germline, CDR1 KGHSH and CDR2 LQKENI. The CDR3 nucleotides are TGTGCCAGCTCACCACTCCTTGGGACAAACGATACGCAGTATTTT. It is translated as CASSPLLGTNDTQYF.

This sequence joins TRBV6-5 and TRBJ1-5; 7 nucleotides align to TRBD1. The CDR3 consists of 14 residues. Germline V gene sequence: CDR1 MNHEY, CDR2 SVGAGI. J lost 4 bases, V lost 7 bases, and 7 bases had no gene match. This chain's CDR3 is CASNGRGENQPQHF. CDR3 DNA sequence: TGTGCCAGCAACGGCAGGGGGGAAAATCAGCCCCAGCATTTT.

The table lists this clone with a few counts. CDR3 sequence (DNA): TGTGCCAGCAGTTACTCTAGCCCCGGGGAGCTGTTTTTT. Amino acid sequence: CASSYSSPGELFF. The chain carries TRBV6-6 and TRBJ2-2, with D unclear. The V end lost 0 bases, the J end lost 6 bases, and 5 bases lay between the germline ends. Germline loops: CDR1 MNHNY, CDR2 SVGAGI (reference sequence). CDR3 length equals 13 residues.

The DNA of the CDR3 is TGTGCCAGCTCACCGGCGCGGGCCCTATACAATGAGCAGTTCTTC. The encoded protein is CASSPARALYNEQFF. The chain has TRBV18 and TRBJ2-1, with a weak D call TRBD2 (5 bases). CDR1 and CDR2 (germline): KGHSH, LQKENI. The CDR3 spans 15 residues. Trimming removed 3 bases at V and 4 bases at J, with 13 bases between.

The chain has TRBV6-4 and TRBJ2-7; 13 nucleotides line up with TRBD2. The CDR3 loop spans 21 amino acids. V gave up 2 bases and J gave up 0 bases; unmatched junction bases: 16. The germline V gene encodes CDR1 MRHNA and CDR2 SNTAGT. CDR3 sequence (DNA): TGTGCCAGCAGTGACGACGACCTAGGGACTAGCGGGGTGCCGAGCTCCTACGAGCAGTACTTC. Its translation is CASSDDDLGTSGVPSSYEQYF.

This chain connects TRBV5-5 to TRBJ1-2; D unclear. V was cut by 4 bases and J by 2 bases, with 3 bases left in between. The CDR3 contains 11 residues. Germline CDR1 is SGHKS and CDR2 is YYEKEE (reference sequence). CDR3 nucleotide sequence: TGTGCCAGCAGCCTAAACTATGGCTACACCTTC. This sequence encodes CASSLNYGYTF.

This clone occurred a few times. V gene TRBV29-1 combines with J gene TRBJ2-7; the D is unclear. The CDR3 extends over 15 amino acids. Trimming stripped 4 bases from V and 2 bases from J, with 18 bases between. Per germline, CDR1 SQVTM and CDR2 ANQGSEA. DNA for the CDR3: TGCAGCGTTGTATCCGGCTCAGGAAGAACCTACGAGCAGTACTTC. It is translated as CSVVSGSGRTYEQYF.

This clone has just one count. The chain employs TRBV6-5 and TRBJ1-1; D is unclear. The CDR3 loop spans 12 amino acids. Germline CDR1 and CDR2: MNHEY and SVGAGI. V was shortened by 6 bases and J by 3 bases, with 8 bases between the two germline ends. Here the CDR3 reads CASSKRDTEAFF. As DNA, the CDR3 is TGTGCCAGCAGCAAACGGGACACTGAAGCTTTCTTT.

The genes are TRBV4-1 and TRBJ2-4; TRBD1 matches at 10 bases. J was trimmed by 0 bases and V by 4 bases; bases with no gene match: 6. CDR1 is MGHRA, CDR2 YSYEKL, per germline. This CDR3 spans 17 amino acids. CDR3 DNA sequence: TGCGCCAGCAGCCCCCGGACAGGGGGTAAAGCCAAAAACATTCAGTACTTC. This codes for CASSPRTGGKAKNIQYF.

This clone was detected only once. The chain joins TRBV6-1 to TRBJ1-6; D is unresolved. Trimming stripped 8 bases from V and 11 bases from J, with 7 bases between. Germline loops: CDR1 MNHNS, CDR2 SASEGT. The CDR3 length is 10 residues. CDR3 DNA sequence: TGTGCCAGCGGTGCCACACCCCTCCACTTT. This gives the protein CASGATPLHF.

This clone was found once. The CDR3 loop reads CAISVDWKDTQYF. The CDR3 nucleotides are TGTGCCATCAGCGTGGACTGGAAAGATACGCAGTATTTT. The chain uses TRBV10-3 and TRBJ2-3; tentative D call: TRBD2 (5 bases). Trimming took 6 bases from V and 5 from J, leaving 12 bases between them. The CDR3 extends over 13 amino acids. Per germline, CDR1 ENHRY and CDR2 SYGVKD.

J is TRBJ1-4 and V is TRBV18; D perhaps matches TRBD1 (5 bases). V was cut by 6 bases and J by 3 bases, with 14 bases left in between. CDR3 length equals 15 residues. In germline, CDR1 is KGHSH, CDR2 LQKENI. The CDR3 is CASSPEGPPNEKLFF. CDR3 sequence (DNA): TGTGCCAGCTCGCCGGAGGGGCCCCCTAATGAAAAACTGTTTTTT.

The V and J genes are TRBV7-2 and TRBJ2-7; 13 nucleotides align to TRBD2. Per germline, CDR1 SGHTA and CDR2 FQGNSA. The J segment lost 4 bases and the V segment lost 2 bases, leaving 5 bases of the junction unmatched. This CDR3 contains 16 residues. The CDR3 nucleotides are TGTGCCAGCAGCTTATGGGGACTAGCGGGATATTACGAGCAGTACTTC. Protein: CASSLWGLAGYYEQYF.